Presented here are 30 T cell receptor beta chains from one specimen sequenced in a study of beta chain features in type 1 diabetes. Expressed TCRB transcripts were sequenced because the isolated RNA had all been reverse transcribed beforehand. Assay used: immunoSEQ multiplex PCR; TCRdb lists only in-frame clones, some missing. This sample has under 350,000 clones; about 13% occur once, and the top ten carry 0.017%. No antigen has been identified for these receptors. General study findings and limits: There was a moderate but significant shortening of TCRB CDR3s in all four CD4+ subsets of Type 1 diabetes patients.

The sample taken for sequencing was naive CD4+ T cells from blood. The receptors were gathered from a man aged 30 to 45 with type 1 diabetes.

The rearrangement joins TRBV7-9 to TRBJ2-3, with 10 bases aligning to TRBD2. V dropped 2 bases and J dropped 1; count of bases not matched to a gene: 0. Germline CDR1 is SEHNR and CDR2 is FQNEAQ (reference sequence). This CDR3 region has 15 residues. CDR3 residues: CASSLLAGGTDTQYF. The CDR3 DNA reads TGTGCCAGCAGCTTACTAGCGGGAGGCACAGATACGCAGTATTTT. Drawing the rest from reference TRBV7-9 and TRBJ2-3, the complete variable domain is DTGVSQNPRHKITKRGQNVTFRCDPISEHNRLYWYRQTLGQGPEFLTYFQNEAQLEKSRLLSDRFSAERPKGSFSTLEIQRTEQGDSAMYLCASSLLAGGTDTQYFGPGTRLTVL.

This clone was seen more than once but under ten times. The genes are TRBV19 and TRBJ2-7; 7 nucleotides align to TRBD1. Germline trimming cut 4 bases from V and 4 bases from J; bases unmatched to any gene: 10. The CDR3 length is 15 residues. Looked up from germline, CDR1 is LNHDA and CDR2 is SQIVND (reference sequence). As DNA, the CDR3 is TGTGCCAGTAGTACTACCGGGACAGTAGGTTACGAGCAGTACTTC. It encodes CASSTTGTVGYEQYF.

The chain links TRBV30 to TRBJ1-2, with 8 bases matching TRBD1. The V gene's germline CDR1 is GTSNPN and CDR2 SVGIG (reference sequence). With V trimmed by 1 base and J by 9 bases, 4 bases remained unmatched. The CDR3 runs 12 residues. The CDR3 DNA is TGTGCCTGGAGTGCGACAGGGGTTAGCTACACCTTC. Translating it yields CAWSATGVSYTF. The full variable domain, its missing parts supplied by reference TRBV30 and TRBJ1-2, is SQTIHQWPATLVQPVGSPLSLECTVEGTSNPNLYWYRQAAGRGLQLLFYSVGIGQISSEVPQNLSASRPQDRQFILSSKKLLLSDSGFYLCAWSATGVSYTFGSGTRLTVV.

The J gene is TRBJ2-1, the V gene TRBV4-3, with D possibly matching TRBD2 (6 bases). V gave up 5 bases and J gave up 6 bases, with 17 bases separating them. Germline values: CDR1 LGHNA, CDR2 YSLEER. The CDR3 spans 15 residues. CDR3 coding DNA: TGCGCCAGCAGCGTGGGAGTCTCTAGCGTCAATGAGCAGTTCTTC. Translated, it gives CASSVGVSSVNEQFF.

This chain uses TRBV5-1 with TRBJ2-7; 13 bases agree with TRBD2. The CDR3 extends over 15 amino acids. Germline V gene lookup returns CDR1 SGHRS and CDR2 YFSETQ. The junction had 4 bases not matched to a gene; V was cut back by 2 bases and J by 5 bases. This CDR3 reads CASSLIGLAGDEQYF. CDR3 DNA sequence: TGCGCCAGCAGCTTAATAGGACTAGCGGGAGACGAGCAGTACTTC. Drawing the rest from reference TRBV5-1 and TRBJ2-7, the complete variable domain is KAGVTQTPRYLIKTRGQQVTLSCSPISGHRSVSWYQQTPGQGLQFLFEYFSETQRNKGNFPGRFSGRQFSNSRSEMNVSTLELGDSALYLCASSLIGLAGDEQYFGPGTRLTVT.

This sequence joins TRBV19 and TRBJ1-3; D is uncertain. Between the trimmed V and J ends, which lost 7 bases and 2 bases, there was a span of 18 bases. The CDR3 is made up of 16 amino acids. Germline CDR1 LNHDA, CDR2 SQIVND (reference sequence). CDR3 DNA sequence: TGTGCCAGTACCAAAGGCACCGGGGAAACTGGAAACACCATATATTTT. Protein: CASTKGTGETGNTIYF.

The CDR3 loop is CASSVDSYNEQFF. CDR3 in DNA: TGTGCCAGCAGCGTGGACAGTTACAATGAGCAGTTCTTC. V and J are TRBV13 and TRBJ2-1; possible D gene TRBD1, 6 bases. The V gene lost 5 bases and the J gene lost 4 bases, with 9 bases spanning the gap. From germline, CDR1 is PRHDT and CDR2 FYEKMQ (reference sequence). The CDR3 contains 13 residues.

The gene calls are TRBV15 and TRBJ2-3; a weak D match, TRBD2 (5 bases). The V and J ends lost 4 bases and 4 bases respectively, with 12 bases between them. This CDR3 has 14 amino acids. The germline V gene has CDR1 LNHNV and CDR2 YYDKDF (reference sequence). Here the CDR3 DNA reads TGTGCCACCAGCATCCGGGGTCTTGCAGATACGCAGTATTTT. Encoded protein: CATSIRGLADTQYF. The complete variable domain, with remaining parts taken from reference TRBV15 and TRBJ2-3, reads DAMVIQNPRYQVTQFGKPVTLSCSQTLNHNVMYWYQQKSSQAPKLLFHYYDKDFNNEADTPDNFQSRRPNTSFCFLDIRSPGLGDTAMYLCATSIRGLADTQYFGPGTRLTVL.

The V and J genes are TRBV29-1 and TRBJ2-3; D unresolved. Germline values: CDR1 SQVTM, CDR2 ANQGSEA. Trimming took off 4 bases at V and 2 bases at J, with 10 bases between the two ends. The CDR3 spans 13 residues. The CDR3 loop is CSVVRFSTDTQYF. The CDR3 nucleotides read TGCAGCGTTGTACGGTTTTCCACAGATACGCAGTATTTT.

A remark on this clone: The sample holds other DNA sequences that translate to the same CDR3. The chain couples TRBV9 to TRBJ2-7, with D possibly TRBD2 on 5 matching bases. The ends were cut back, 0 bases at V and 0 bases at J, with 7 bases in the middle. The CDR3 sequence is 14 residues long. Germline V gene sequence: CDR1 SGDLS, CDR2 YYNGEE. The CDR3 loop reads CASSVGSGSYEQYF. DNA for the CDR3: TGTGCCAGCAGCGTAGGGAGCGGCTCCTACGAGCAGTACTTC.

This clone has only a few counts. The J gene is TRBJ1-2, the V gene TRBV11-2; a possible D gene is TRBD1 (6 bases). Per the germline V gene, CDR1 is SGHAT and CDR2 is FQNNGV. V lost 1 base and J lost 10, with 13 bases in between. This CDR3 has 13 amino acids. CDR3 amino acids: CASSLAGALHYTF. The CDR3 DNA reads TGTGCCAGCAGCTTAGCAGGGGCATTACACTACACCTTC.

A note on this clone: Other nucleotide sequences in the sample specify the same CDR3. The CDR3 is CASSLASGNEQFF. DNA of the CDR3: TGTGCCAGCAGCTTAGCTAGCGGCAATGAGCAGTTCTTC. The chain employs TRBV7-3 and TRBJ2-1, with 7 bases lining up with TRBD2. CDR1 and CDR2 from the germline V gene are SGHTA and FQGTGA. The V and J ends lost 2 bases and 6 bases, in that order; junction bases with no gene match: 1. There are 13 residues in the CDR3. Together with reference TRBV7-3 and TRBJ2-1, the CDR3 gives the full variable domain: GAGVSQTPSNKVTEKGKYVELRCDPISGHTALYWYRQSLGQGPEFLIYFQGTGAADDSGLPNDRFFAVRPEGSVSTLKIQRTERGDSAVYLCASSLASGNEQFFGPGTRLTVL.

The CDR3 is CASSLQGDEAFF. The CDR3 coding sequence is TGTGCCAGCAGCCTTCAGGGGGATGAAGCTTTCTTT. The chain carries TRBV7-2 and TRBJ1-1, with TRBD1 identical over 7 bases. The V and J ends lost 5 bases and 7 bases, in that order; junction bases with no gene match: 4. The CDR3 runs 12 residues. Germline values: CDR1 SGHTA, CDR2 FQGNSA.

A few counts support this clone. The rearrangement joins TRBV28 to TRBJ2-3; 12 bases map to TRBD2. Germline trimming cut 5 bases from V and 1 base from J; bases unmatched to any gene: 1. The CDR3 loop spans 15 amino acids. Germline values: CDR1 MDHEN, CDR2 SYDVKM. The CDR3 DNA is TGTGCCAGCAGTCGACTAGCGGGAGGCACAGATACGCAGTATTTT. Its protein is CASSRLAGGTDTQYF.

J is TRBJ1-4 and V is TRBV5-1, with D perhaps TRBD1 (6 bases). There are 16 residues in the CDR3. The germline V gene encodes CDR1 SGHRS and CDR2 YFSETQ. The germline V and J ends were trimmed by 5 bases and 5 bases, with 19 bases remaining between them. In DNA, the CDR3 is TGCGCCAGCAGGGGAAGGATACAGGGAGCGAATGAAAAACTGTTTTTT. As protein: CASRGRIQGANEKLFF.

This clone was seen more than once but under ten times. V is TRBV7-8 and J is TRBJ2-5; D is possibly TRBD1 (6 bases). V was cut by 5 bases and J by 5 bases, with 9 bases left in between. The germline V gene has CDR1 SGHVS and CDR2 FQNEAQ. The CDR3 sequence is 12 residues long. The DNA for the CDR3 is TGTGCCAGCAGCCTACAGGGTGAGACCCAGTACTTC. Translating it yields CASSLQGETQYF.

The genes are TRBV28 and TRBJ1-4, with D uncertain. Germline CDR1 is MDHEN and CDR2 is SYDVKM. V shed 5 bases and J shed 4 bases, with 5 bases lying between them. This CDR3 spans 12 amino acids. This CDR3 reads CASSPVNEKLFF. CDR3 nucleotides: TGTGCCAGCAGTCCAGTTAATGAAAAACTGTTTTTT.

This clone appeared a few times. V gene TRBV29-1 combines with J gene TRBJ1-4; TRBD1 matches 9 bases. This CDR3 spans 12 amino acids. Germline V gene data show CDR1 as SQVTM and CDR2 as ANQGSEA. V lost 4 bases, J lost 6 bases, and 0 bases stayed unmatched. Written as DNA, the CDR3 is TGCAGCGTTGGGGACAGGGATGAAAAACTGTTTTTT. Residues: CSVGDRDEKLFF.

There are a few counts of this clone. The gene calls are TRBV18 and TRBJ1-2; 7 bases line up with TRBD1. Germline V gene lookup returns CDR1 KGHSH and CDR2 LQKENI. The CDR3 runs 14 residues. V lost 3 bases, J lost 2 bases, and 3 bases stayed unmatched. CDR3: CASSPRQGNYGYTF. CDR3 nucleotides: TGTGCCAGCTCACCTCGACAGGGAAACTATGGCTACACCTTC.

Comment on this clone: Additional DNA sequences in this sample encode the identical CDR3. The rearrangement links TRBV18 to TRBJ2-2; D is unclear. The CDR3 sequence is 16 residues long. The V gene lost 2 bases and the J gene lost 0 bases, with 10 bases spanning the gap. Per germline, CDR1 KGHSH and CDR2 LQKENI. CDR3 nucleotides: TGTGCCAGCTCACCAGGCTCACCAGCGAACACCGGGGAGCTGTTTTTT. Protein sequence: CASSPGSPANTGELFF.

The table lists this clone with a few counts. V gene TRBV7-3 combines with J gene TRBJ2-3, with 8 bases identical to TRBD1. CDR1 is SGHTA and CDR2 is FQGTGA in the germline V gene. Germline trimming cut 5 bases from V and 5 bases from J; bases unmatched to any gene: 9. The CDR3 loop spans 15 amino acids. The CDR3 DNA reads TGTGCCAGCAGCCGAGGCGGACAGGGAGGAGATACGCAGTATTTT. This codes for CASSRGGQGGDTQYF.

The chain links TRBV5-1 to TRBJ1-1; D is perhaps TRBD1 (6 bases). The CDR3 runs 15 residues. Looked up from germline, CDR1 is SGHRS and CDR2 is YFSETQ. Trimming removed 0 bases at V and 5 bases at J, with 14 bases between. The CDR3 coding sequence is TGCGCCAGCAGCTTGGGGACAGCTCACCAGACTGAAGCTTTCTTT. It is translated as CASSLGTAHQTEAFF.

The rearrangement joins TRBV28 to TRBJ2-1; 7 bases are a match to TRBD2. In germline, CDR1 is MDHEN, CDR2 SYDVKM. The CDR3 is 15 amino acids. Losses at the gene ends were 5 bases for V and 7 bases for J; bases not matched to a gene: 11. The CDR3 coding sequence is TGTGCCAGCAGTCCGCGACCACCCGGGGGGAATGAGCAGTTCTTC. Translated, it gives CASSPRPPGGNEQFF.

The chain links TRBV6-5 to TRBJ1-4, with D possibly matching TRBD1 (5 bases). Germline V CDR1 and CDR2: MNHEY, SVGAGI. V shed 6 bases and J shed 7 bases, with 12 bases lying between them. This CDR3 contains 13 residues. CDR3 residues: CASRGVVVEKLFF. The CDR3 DNA is TGTGCCAGCAGAGGGGTAGTTGTTGAAAAACTGTTTTTT.

J is TRBJ1-5 and V is TRBV18, with TRBD1 matching over 7 bases. The ends lost 3 bases at V and 3 bases at J; junction bases unmatched: 11. The CDR3 sequence is 17 residues long. Germline V gives CDR1 KGHSH, CDR2 LQKENI. CDR3 DNA sequence: TGTGCCAGCTCACCCCCCCAAGGGGGCGGCTTCAATCAGCCCCAGCATTTT. It translates to CASSPPQGGGFNQPQHF.

Only a few counts were recorded for this clone. The CDR3: CSTGQGAYGYTF. The CDR3, as DNA: TGCAGCACAGGACAGGGGGCCTATGGCTACACCTTC. The chain links TRBV29-1 to TRBJ1-2; 11 nucleotides agree with TRBD1. V trimming: 8 bases; J trimming: 4 bases; junction bases outside the gene matches: 3. Germline V gene sequence: CDR1 SQVTM, CDR2 ANQGSEA. CDR3 length: 12 amino acids.

A remark on this clone: Other DNA sequences of this sample code for an identical CDR3. The chain is built from TRBV4-3 and TRBJ2-1; D is possibly TRBD2 (5 bases). The CDR3 totals 13 residues. Per the germline V gene, CDR1 is LGHNA and CDR2 is YSLEER. V shed 0 bases and J shed 6 bases, with 6 bases lying between them. In DNA, the CDR3 is TGCGCCAGCAGCCAAGAGGCGGGCAATGAGCAGTTCTTC. This sequence encodes CASSQEAGNEQFF.

V usage is TRBV18 and J usage is TRBJ2-2; the D gene is possibly TRBD1 (5 bases). The germline V and J ends were trimmed by 1 base and 0 bases, with 15 bases remaining between them. Germline V gene data show CDR1 as KGHSH and CDR2 as LQKENI. The CDR3 extends over 18 amino acids. The CDR3 DNA sequence: TGTGCCAGCTCACCACAGACAGTTAATTACGCGAACACCGGGGAGCTGTTTTTT. Its translation: CASSPQTVNYANTGELFF.

This clone was seen only a few times. This chain joins TRBV19 and TRBJ2-1; D unresolved. This CDR3 has 15 amino acids. The V gene's germline CDR1 is LNHDA and CDR2 SQIVND (reference sequence). V dropped 7 bases and J dropped 4 bases, with 17 bases sitting between them. The CDR3 sequence is CASMEASHQYNEQFF. The CDR3 DNA follows: TGTGCCAGTATGGAAGCTAGTCACCAATACAATGAGCAGTTCTTC.

Comments on this clone: The junction departs from the called germline gene at one end, perhaps through a read error. This chain uses TRBV2 with TRBJ2-3; perhaps TRBD2 as D (6 bases). CDR1 SNHLY and CDR2 FYNNEI come from the germline V gene. The CDR3 sequence is 13 residues long. The CDR3 nucleotides read TGTGCCGGCAGTGGCGGGGCGGCAGATACGCAGTATTTT. It translates to CAGSGGAADTQYF.